This T cell receptor (beta chain) was identified during a study of cytomegalovirus exposure and HLA in healthy donors. Whole-study context: The roughly 120 validation repertoires, a later analysis reported, used the same platform as the 550 to 700 repertoires from the first cohort. Whole-study findings and limits: There were 150 to 200 TCR beta chains listed as cytomegalovirus-associated. The classifier reportedly diagnosed cytomegalovirus status with high specificity and sensitivity.

CDR3 size: 14 residues. Per the germline V gene, CDR1 is SGDLS and CDR2 is YYNGEE. Deletions cut 2 bases from V and 7 bases from J, with 12 bases between. Libraries were prepared by immunoSEQ multiplex PCR; TCRdb keeps only in-frame clonotypes and omits some of them. The table lists approximately 270,000 clones, approximately 86% of them singletons. About this clone itself: Its antigen is unknown.

An approximately 120-subject validation cohort, separate from the approximately 720-subject first cohort, supplied the donors. The source of this sequence is a woman between 18 and 29 years old in good health and CMV-seronegative. V is TRBV9 and J is TRBJ2-2; a possible D gene is TRBD1 (5 bases). The sample taken for sequencing was PBMCs. The CDR3 nucleotides are TGTGCCAGCAGCGTGGGGCCCCCGGTCGGGGAGCTGTTTTTT. Amino acids: CASSVGPPVGELFF.